The rows below give T cell receptor beta chains drawn from one sample of a study of blood T cell repertoires in COVID-19. Produced via immunoSEQ multiplex PCR; TCRdb's table is partial and in-frame only. The data contain 310,000 or so clones, about 90% of them singletons. Sequencing was carried out using peripheral blood. These TCRs come from a man between 18 and 35 years old who had recovered from COVID-19. Each CDR3 is given with its conserved first and last residue. D genes are given only for firm matches. Clone size is stated in some rows and not others, as once, few, many or a class when expanded.

j_call d_call clone_size v_call cdr3_nt cdr3_aa
TRBJ1-1 - - TRBV6-5 TGTGCCAGCGGACAGCTTGGATCTGAAGCTTTCTTT CASGQLGSEAFF
TRBJ2-3 TRBD1 - TRBV2 TGTGCCAGCAGCTCAGGGGGCGGGGATACGCAGTATTTT CASSSGGGDTQYF
TRBJ2-1 - - TRBV7-2 TGTGCCAGCAGCTCGAGGGATGCCAACTACAATGAGCAGTTCTTC CASSSRDANYNEQFF
TRBJ1-2 TRBD1 - TRBV5-6 TGTGCCAGCAGCGTGGACAGGGGTAACTATGGCTACACCTTC CASSVDRGNYGYTF
TRBJ1-4 - - TRBV7-9 TGTGCCAGCAGCTTAGCGGGGCAGAATGAAAAACTGTTTTTT CASSLAGQNEKLFF
TRBJ2-1 - - TRBV5-8 TGTGCCAGCAGCTTAGGAACTAGCTTATACAATGAGCAGTTCTTC CASSLGTSLYNEQFF
TRBJ2-2 - - TRBV6-5 TGTGCCAGCAGTCGGGGGGCGCAGGGGGAGCTGTTTTTT CASSRGAQGELFF
TRBJ1-1 - - TRBV19 TGTGCCAGTAGTATGAGAGAATCCCAAGCTTTCTTT CASSMRESQAFF
TRBJ2-7 - - TRBV5-1 TGCGCCAGCAGCTTGGCAATGGGGCAGGCCTACGAGCAGTACTTC CASSLAMGQAYEQYF
TRBJ1-1 - - TRBV5-1 TGCGCCAGCACCCCAGACAGGTTAGCTGAAGCTTTCTTT CASTPDRLAEAFF
TRBJ2-7 TRBD1 - TRBV6-5 TGTGCCAGCAGTACTCGCCTGACAGGGTTCCAGTACTTC CASSTRLTGFQYF
TRBJ1-5 - - TRBV10-3 TGTGCCATCAGTGAGAGACAGGAGTATCAGCCCCAGCATTTT CAISERQEYQPQHF
TRBJ2-5 - - TRBV11-3 TGTGCCAGCAGCTTAAGCTACCAAGAGACCCAGTACTTC CASSLSYQETQYF
TRBJ1-4 - - TRBV6-5 TGTGCCAGCAGTTACCTAGCTCAGCCTAATGAAAAACTGTTTTTT CASSYLAQPNEKLFF
TRBJ2-5 TRBD2 - TRBV9 TGTGCCAGCAGCGTAGGGGGGCTAGCGGGAGGCCCAGAGACCCAGTACTTC CASSVGGLAGGPETQYF
TRBJ2-5 - - TRBV7-8 TGTGCCAGCAGCCCAAAAATAGGCCTGGGGCACCAGTACTTC CASSPKIGLGHQYF
TRBJ2-3 TRBD2 - TRBV18 TGTGCCAGCTCACGACAGGAGGCGGGGGGGACAGATACGCAGTATTTT CASSRQEAGGTDTQYF
TRBJ2-1 - - TRBV19 TGTGCCAGTAGCATCTCCTACAATGAGCAGTTCTTC CASSISYNEQFF
TRBJ2-6 TRBD2 - TRBV6-6 TGTGCCAGCAGACGAAGACTAGCGGGAGGGGTTTGGGCCAACGTCCTGACTTTC CASRRRLAGGVWANVLTF
TRBJ2-7 - - TRBV6-5 TGTGCCACCAACCCCCCAGGCTCCTACGAGCAGTACTTC CATNPPGSYEQYF
TRBJ1-1 - - TRBV7-9 TGTGCCAGCAGCTGGAGCGGGGGAAACACTGAAGCTTTCTTT CASSWSGGNTEAFF
TRBJ1-5 - - TRBV9 TGTGCCAGCAGCGTAGAAGCAGGCGCCGGGCCCCAGCATTTT CASSVEAGAGPQHF
TRBJ1-1 TRBD1 - TRBV5-1 TGCGCCAGCGCCCGCGGACAGGGTTTCACTGAAGCTTTCTTT CASARGQGFTEAFF
TRBJ1-1 - - TRBV6-5 TGTGCCAGCAGTTACGGACAGCTCATGAACACTGAAGCTTTCTTT CASSYGQLMNTEAFF
TRBJ2-7 TRBD2 once TRBV10-3 TGTGCCATCAGTGACGGGGGGTATTTGAGCGAGCAGTACTTC CAISDGGYLSEQYF
TRBJ1-2 - - TRBV20-1 TGCAGTGCTAAAGGGGTCAATGGCTACACCTTC CSAKGVNGYTF
TRBJ1-4 TRBD1 - TRBV19 TGTGCCAGTAGTATGAGGGGACAGGGACGAGAAAAACTGTTTTTT CASSMRGQGREKLFF
TRBJ1-2 - - TRBV15 TGTGCCACCAGCAGAGATGAGGGAGAGAACTATGGCTACACCTTC CATSRDEGENYGYTF
TRBJ1-2 - - TRBV10-1 TGCGCCAGCAGTGAAGGGACAACCTATGGCTACACCTTC CASSEGTTYGYTF
TRBJ1-2 TRBD1 - TRBV19 TGTGCCAGTAGTCCAGACGACAGGGACTATGGCTACACCTTC CASSPDDRDYGYTF
TRBJ2-7 TRBD1 - TRBV4-2 TGTGCCAGCAGCAGTGAGGGGGCTTACGAGCAGTACTTC CASSSEGAYEQYF
TRBJ1-1 TRBD1 - TRBV5-1 TGCGCCAGCAGCCCCAACCGACAGGGTGTAACTGAAGCTTTCTTT CASSPNRQGVTEAFF
TRBJ2-1 - - TRBV15 TGTGCCACCAGCGCGGGGGCGAATTCCTACAATGAGCAGTTCTTC CATSAGANSYNEQFF
TRBJ2-2 TRBD1 once TRBV2 TGTGCCAGCAGTCGAGGACAGGGGGCCGGGGAGCTGTTTTTT CASSRGQGAGELFF
TRBJ2-7 TRBD2 - TRBV12-3/TRBV12-4 TGTGCCAGCAGTTTTGGCGGGGGCTACGAGCAGTACTTC CASSFGGGYEQYF
TRBJ1-3 - - TRBV7-9 TGTGCCAGCAGCTTAGGGGAGGTCAGGTCCCGCTCTGGAAACACCATATATTTT CASSLGEVRSRSGNTIYF
TRBJ1-6 - - TRBV6-5 TGTGCCAGCAGTTACTCTAGGGACACGGATTCACCCCTCCACTTT CASSYSRDTDSPLHF
TRBJ2-7 TRBD1 once TRBV24-1 TGTGCCACCAGTGATTTGCGTGGGGACAGGGGTCCAACACTCTTCTACGAGCAGTACTTC CATSDLRGDRGPTLFYEQYF
TRBJ2-5 TRBD2 - TRBV5-1 TGCGCCAGCAGCCCCACCCGGGGGGGGCCCTCGGGGGTCGAGACCCAGTACTTC CASSPTRGGPSGVETQYF
TRBJ2-1 - - TRBV18 TGTGCCAGCTCACCATCCGGACAGTCCTACAATGAGCAGTTCTTC CASSPSGQSYNEQFF
TRBJ1-5 TRBD1 few TRBV7-8 TGTGCCAGCAGCTTAGAGGACAGGAATAGCAATCAGCCCCAGCATTTT CASSLEDRNSNQPQHF
TRBJ2-2 - - TRBV11-2 TGTGCCAGCAGCTTTCGCGGGCCTAACACCGGGGAGCTGTTTTTT CASSFRGPNTGELFF
TRBJ2-3 TRBD2 once TRBV7-3 TGTGCCAGCAGCTTAAGGGGGAGGGACTATTACTCAAACACAGATACGCAGTATTTT CASSLRGRDYYSNTDTQYF
TRBJ1-2 - - TRBV7-9 TGTGCCAGCACCCTGAACCCTATCGAGAGGACCTTC CASTLNPIERTF
TRBJ2-1 - - TRBV6-2/TRBV6-3 TGTGCCAGCAGTTACTCCCTAGGGAGCTCCTACAATGAGCAGTTCTTC CASSYSLGSSYNEQFF
TRBJ2-1 - - TRBV6-5 TGTGCCAGCAGGCCAGGGCCCGACTTGTATGAGCAGTTCTTC CASRPGPDLYEQFF
TRBJ2-1 TRBD2 few TRBV5-8 TGTGCCAGCAGCTTGGGGGGGACTAGCGGGAGGACCTACAATGAGCAGTTCTTC CASSLGGTSGRTYNEQFF